This T cell receptor beta chain emerged from a study of cytomegalovirus exposure and HLA in healthy donors. Looking at the study overall: An analysis done earlier identified more than 90 million unique TCR beta sequences from approximately 180 million T cells.

Remarks on this clone: Its antigen is currently unknown.

Study results and caveats: Earlier analysis yielded a pattern in which most TCR beta V segments were productive about 90% or about 30% of the time.

Primers for the PCR totalled 60 Vbeta and 13 Jbeta. Data came from immunoSEQ multiplex PCR; TCRdb stores just in-frame clones and leaves some out. Here the sample spans 230,000 or so clones, 80% to 95% being singletons. Trimming removed 4 bases from V and 2 bases from J, with 11 bases in between. Germline V CDR1 and CDR2: LNHNV, YYDKDF (reference sequence). The CDR3 loop spans 14 amino acids. Sequenced: PBMCs. The V call is TRBV15, the J call TRBJ1-2, with no clear D. The TCR sequence derives from a girl aged 2-10 years in good health and CMV-seronegative. CDR3 sequence reads: CATSTAPGNYGYTF. The CDR3 region has the DNA TGTGCCACCAGCACCGCCCCGGGGAACTATGGCTACACCTTC.